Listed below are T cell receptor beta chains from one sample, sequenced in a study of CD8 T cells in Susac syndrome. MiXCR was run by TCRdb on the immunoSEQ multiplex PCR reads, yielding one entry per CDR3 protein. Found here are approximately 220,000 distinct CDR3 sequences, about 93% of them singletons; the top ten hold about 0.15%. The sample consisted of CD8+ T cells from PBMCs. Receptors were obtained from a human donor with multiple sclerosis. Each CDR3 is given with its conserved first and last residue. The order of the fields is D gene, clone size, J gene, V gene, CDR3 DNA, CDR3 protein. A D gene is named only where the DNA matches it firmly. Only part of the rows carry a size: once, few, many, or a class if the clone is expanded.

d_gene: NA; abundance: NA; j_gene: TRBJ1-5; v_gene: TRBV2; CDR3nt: TGTGCCAGCAGTCGGACTCATCGGCCCCAGCATTTT; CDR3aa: CASSRTHRPQHF
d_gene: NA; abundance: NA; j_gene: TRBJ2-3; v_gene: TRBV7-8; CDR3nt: TGTGCCAGCAGCCCGGGGGCGCAGTTCACAGATACGCAGTATTTT; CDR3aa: CASSPGAQFTDTQYF
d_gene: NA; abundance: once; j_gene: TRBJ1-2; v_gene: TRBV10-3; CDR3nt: TGTGCCATCAGTGAGTCGGGGGGGCGAGACACCTTC; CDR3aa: CAISESGGRDTF
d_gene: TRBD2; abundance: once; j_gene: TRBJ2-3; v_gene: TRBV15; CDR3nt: TGTGCCACCAGCGATTTGACTAGCGGGGGCGCATATACGCAGTATTTT; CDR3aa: CATSDLTSGGAYTQYF
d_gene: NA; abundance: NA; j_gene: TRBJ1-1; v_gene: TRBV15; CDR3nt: TGTGCCACCAGCGACCCGGGGAACACTGAAGCTTTCTTT; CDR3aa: CATSDPGNTEAFF
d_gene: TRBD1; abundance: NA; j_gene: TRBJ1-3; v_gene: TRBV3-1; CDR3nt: TGTGCCAGCAGCCAAGATACAGGGGCTGGAAACACCATATATTTT; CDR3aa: CASSQDTGAGNTIYF
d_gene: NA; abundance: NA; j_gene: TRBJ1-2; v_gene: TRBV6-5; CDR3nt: TGTGCCAGCGGTCCAAGCTATCTCTCTGGCTACACCTTC; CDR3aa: CASGPSYLSGYTF
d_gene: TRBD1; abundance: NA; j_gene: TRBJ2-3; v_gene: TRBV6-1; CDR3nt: TGTGCCAGCAGTGAGTGGACAGGCGGCCTGGATACGCAGTATTTT; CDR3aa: CASSEWTGGLDTQYF
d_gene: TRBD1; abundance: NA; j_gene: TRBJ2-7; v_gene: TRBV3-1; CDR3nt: TGTGCCAGCAGCCGGGGGACAGGGTCCTACGAGCAGTACTTC; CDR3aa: CASSRGTGSYEQYF
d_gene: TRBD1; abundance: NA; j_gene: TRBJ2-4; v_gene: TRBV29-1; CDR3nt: TGCAGCGTTGAGTCCACCTCTGGGGGGGACAGGGCGGACATTCAGTACTTC; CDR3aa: CSVESTSGGDRADIQYF
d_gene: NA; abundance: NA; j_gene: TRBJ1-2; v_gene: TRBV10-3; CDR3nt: TGTGCCATCAGTGAAAATTATCTCACAGGGCCAGCTAACTATGGCTACACCTTC; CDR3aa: CAISENYLTGPANYGYTF
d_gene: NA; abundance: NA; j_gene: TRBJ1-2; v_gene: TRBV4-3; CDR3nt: TGCGCCAGCAGCCAAGGATTAGGAAGCTACACCTTC; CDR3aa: CASSQGLGSYTF
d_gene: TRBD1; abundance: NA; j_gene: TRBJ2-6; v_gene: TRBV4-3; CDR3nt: TGCGCCAGCAGCCGGGGACAGGGGGCTTACGGGGCCAACGTCCTGACTTTC; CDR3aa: CASSRGQGAYGANVLTF
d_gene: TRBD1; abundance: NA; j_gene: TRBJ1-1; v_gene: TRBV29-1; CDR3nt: TGCAGCGTTCAAACCTCTCAGGGGGCGATAAGTCCCACCCGGGGTACTGAAGCTTTCTTT; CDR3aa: CSVQTSQGAISPTRGTEAFF
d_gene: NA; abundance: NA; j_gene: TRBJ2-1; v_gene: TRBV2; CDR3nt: TGTGCCAGCAGTGAGCTGAGCTCCTACAATGAGCAGTTCTTC; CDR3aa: CASSELSSYNEQFF
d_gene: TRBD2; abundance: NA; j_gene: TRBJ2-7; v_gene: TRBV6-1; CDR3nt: TGTGCCAGCAGTGAGGAAAGCCTAGCGGGGGGACCCTACGAGCAGTACTTC; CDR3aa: CASSEESLAGGPYEQYF
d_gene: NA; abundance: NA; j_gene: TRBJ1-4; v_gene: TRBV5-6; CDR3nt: TGTGCCAGCAGCGCCCCCAGGGCGGCTAATGAAAAACTGTTTTTT; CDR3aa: CASSAPRAANEKLFF
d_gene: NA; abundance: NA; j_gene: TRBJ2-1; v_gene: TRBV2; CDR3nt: TGTGCCAGCAGGCCCCGCATGAGCTCCTACAATGAGCAGTTCTTC; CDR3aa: CASRPRMSSYNEQFF
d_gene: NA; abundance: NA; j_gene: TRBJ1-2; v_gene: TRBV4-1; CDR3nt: TGCGCCAGCAGCCAAGGGCAGGACAACTATGGCTACACCTTC; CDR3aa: CASSQGQDNYGYTF
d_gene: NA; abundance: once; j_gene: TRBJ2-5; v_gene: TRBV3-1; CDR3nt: TGTGCCAGCAGCCCTTCTCTTGAGGACCAGTACTTC; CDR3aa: CASSPSLEDQYF
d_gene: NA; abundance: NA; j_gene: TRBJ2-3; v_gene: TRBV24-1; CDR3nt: TGTGCCACCAGTGTAGGGGTGGATAGTACAGATACGCAGTATTTT; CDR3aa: CATSVGVDSTDTQYF
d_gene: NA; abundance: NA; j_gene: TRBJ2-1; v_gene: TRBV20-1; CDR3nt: TGCAGTGCTGACAGCGGATACTCCTACAATGAGCAGTTCTTC; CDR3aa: CSADSGYSYNEQFF
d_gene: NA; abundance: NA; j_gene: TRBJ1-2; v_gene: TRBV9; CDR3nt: TGTGCCAGCAGCGTCGCCGCCGGGGGCCTTAGTGGCTACACCTTC; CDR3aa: CASSVAAGGLSGYTF
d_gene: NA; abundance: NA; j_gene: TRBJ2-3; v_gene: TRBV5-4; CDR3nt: TGTGCCAGCAGCTTCACCACTATAAAGTCAGACGATACGCAGTATTTT; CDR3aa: CASSFTTIKSDDTQYF
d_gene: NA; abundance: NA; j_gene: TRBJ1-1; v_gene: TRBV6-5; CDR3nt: TGTGCCAGCAGTTTGACCCTAACAGGGAGCACTGAAGCTTTCTTT; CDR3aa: CASSLTLTGSTEAFF
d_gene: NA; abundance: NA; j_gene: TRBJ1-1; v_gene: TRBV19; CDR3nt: TGTGCCAGTACCTCTCCACAGGGCCTGGGAGAAACTGAAGCTTTCTTT; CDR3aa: CASTSPQGLGETEAFF
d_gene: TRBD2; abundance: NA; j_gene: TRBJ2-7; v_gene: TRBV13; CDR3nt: TGTGCCAGCAGCGGGGGACTAGCTGGTTCCTACGAGCAGTACTTC; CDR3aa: CASSGGLAGSYEQYF
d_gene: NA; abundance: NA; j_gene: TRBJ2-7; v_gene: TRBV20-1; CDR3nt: TGCAGTGCCCGGGGACTCTCGGACTACGAGCAGTACTTC; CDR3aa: CSARGLSDYEQYF
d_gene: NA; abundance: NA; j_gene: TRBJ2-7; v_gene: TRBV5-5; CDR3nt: TGTGCCAGCTACCATTCTCCATTCGAGCAGTACTTC; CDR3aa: CASYHSPFEQYF
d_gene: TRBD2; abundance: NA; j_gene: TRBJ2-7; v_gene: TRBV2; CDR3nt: TGTGCCAGGGGATCGGGGGGAAGGGAGCAGTACTTC; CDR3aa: CARGSGGREQYF
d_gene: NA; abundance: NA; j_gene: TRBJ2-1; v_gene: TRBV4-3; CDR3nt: TGCGCCAGCAGCCTATGGGACTCTAACAATGAGCAGTTCTTC; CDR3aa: CASSLWDSNNEQFF
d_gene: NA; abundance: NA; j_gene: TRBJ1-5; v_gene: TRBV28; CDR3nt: TGTGCCAGCAGTTTAAGTTGGGCGATGGCAGTCAGGCAGCCCCAGCATTTT; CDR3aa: CASSLSWAMAVRQPQHF
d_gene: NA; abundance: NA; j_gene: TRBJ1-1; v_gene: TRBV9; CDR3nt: TGTGCCAGCGGAGAGGGAGGAGGCACTGAAGCTTTCTTT; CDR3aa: CASGEGGGTEAFF
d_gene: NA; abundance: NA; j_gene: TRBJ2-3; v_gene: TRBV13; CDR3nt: TGTGCCAGCAGCTCGGCAACCGCGAGCACAGATACGCAGTATTTT; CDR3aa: CASSSATASTDTQYF
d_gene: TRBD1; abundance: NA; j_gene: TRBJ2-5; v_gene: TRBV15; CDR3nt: TGTGCCACCAGCAGAGGCCCACAGGGGGAAGAGACCCAGTACTTC; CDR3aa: CATSRGPQGEETQYF
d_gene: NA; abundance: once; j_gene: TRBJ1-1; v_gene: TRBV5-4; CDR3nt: TGTGCCAGCAGCTTGGAAGGTCAGGGCGTATCTGAAGCTTTCTTT; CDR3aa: CASSLEGQGVSEAFF
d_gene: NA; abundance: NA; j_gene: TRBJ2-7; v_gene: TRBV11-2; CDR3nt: TGTGCCAGCAGCTTAGGGGTCCCATCTGAGCAGTACTTC; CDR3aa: CASSLGVPSEQYF
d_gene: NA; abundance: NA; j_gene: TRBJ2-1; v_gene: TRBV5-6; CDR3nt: TGTGCCAGCAGCCCGGAGGCGATTGGCTCCTACAATGAGCAGTTCTTC; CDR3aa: CASSPEAIGSYNEQFF
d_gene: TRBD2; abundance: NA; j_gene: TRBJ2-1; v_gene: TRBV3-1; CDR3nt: TGTGCCAGCAGCCACACTAGCGGGGGCTACAATGAGCAGTTCTTC; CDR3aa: CASSHTSGGYNEQFF
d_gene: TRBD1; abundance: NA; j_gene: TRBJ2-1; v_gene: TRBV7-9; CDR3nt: TGTGCCAGCAGCCCTACGGACAGGGCTGATTTCGATGAGCAGTTCTTC; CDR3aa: CASSPTDRADFDEQFF
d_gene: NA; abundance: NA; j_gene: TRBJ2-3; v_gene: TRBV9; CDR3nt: TGTGCCAGCAGCGTGAGTGGGGCGACAGATACGCAGTATTTT; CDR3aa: CASSVSGATDTQYF
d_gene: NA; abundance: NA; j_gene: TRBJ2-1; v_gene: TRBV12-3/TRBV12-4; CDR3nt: TGTGCCAGCAGTTTAGGAGGGGCGGGAAGCCAGTTCTTC; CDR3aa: CASSLGGAGSQFF
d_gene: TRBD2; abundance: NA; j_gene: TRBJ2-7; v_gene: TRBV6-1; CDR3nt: TGTGCCAGCAGTGAGAGGACTAGCGGGGGATACGAGCAGTACTTC; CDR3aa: CASSERTSGGYEQYF
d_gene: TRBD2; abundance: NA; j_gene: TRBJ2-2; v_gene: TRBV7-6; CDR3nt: TGTGCCAGCAGCCTCCCCGGGACTAGCGGGAGTTATGCCGGGGAGCTGTTTTTT; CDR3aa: CASSLPGTSGSYAGELFF